This T cell receptor (beta chain) was sequenced for a study of T-cell memory formation after mild COVID-19. Background on the study: The TCR clusters were mostly specific to one donor.

cDNA libraries for TCR alpha and TCR beta, carrying sample barcodes and UMIs, came from 5'RACE with constant-segment primers. TCRdb passed the 5' RACE reads through MiXCR, listing each CDR3 protein once. The sample carries roughly 300,000 distinct CDR3 sequences, 8% to 9% recorded once. Study-level results: Mainly in CM and EM were contracting CD4+ clones; CD8+ were in EMRA.

For this clonotype: The antigen remains unidentified.

Germline CDR1 and CDR2: SGHVS and FNYEAQ. J was trimmed by 3 bases and V by 4 bases; bases with no gene match: 6. This CDR3 contains 14 residues. The receptor's source is a man younger than 30 who had mild COVID-19 (a few samples of this study predate the infection). Cell type and time point are not known. The rearrangement links TRBV7-6 to TRBJ2-7, with TRBD1 matching over 7 bases. Input material: PBMCs or a T cell subset sorted from them (not recorded which). This CDR3 reads CASSSETGFYEQYF. CDR3 DNA: TGTGCCAGCAGCTCCGAGACAGGGTTCTACGAGCAGTACTTC.